This T cell receptor beta chain comes out of a study of identical twins (TCRdb year 2016). For the wider study: To test whether fetal clonotypes persist, this study deep-sequenced TCR alpha and beta repertoires from monozygotic twins, from unrelated adults of various ages, and from cord blood. Replicate twin experiments were performed at different times using different library preparation protocols to rule out contamination.

Preparation of the library involved 5' RACE. Sequencing was performed on an Illumina HiSeq 2000. Template switching added a universal primer binding site, and the final cDNA carried a unique molecular identifier that allowed TCR cDNA molecules to be counted accurately. Specific primers in the conserved constant-segment region were used to synthesize first-strand cDNA for the TCR alpha and beta chains. Each cDNA library was double barcoded, with a SMART-Mk sample barcode plus Illumina barcodes, to control for contamination. TruSeq adapter sequences along with Illumina sample barcodes were introduced in two successive PCR steps. The TCR alpha and beta cDNA libraries were sequenced on the Illumina HiSeq platform using custom primers. Processing in the source paper ran as follows. MiGEC processed the raw reads to extract unique molecular identifiers, while MiXCR was used to determine the CDR3 positions. Recombination models were inferred per individual with the repgenHMM and IGoR tools using an EM algorithm. Shared clonotype analysis was performed with the tcR package in R, normalizing sharing by the product of cloneset sizes. Out-of-frame nonproductive sequences were analyzed to study raw recombination free of thymic and clonal selection effects. The raw public data were reprocessed by TCRdb itself: fastp quality trimming at Q25, MiXCR clonotype calling, in-frame beta chains only. When rows share a CDR3 protein, they turn into one entry using the most common DNA and genes. TCRdb, not the authors, supplied the V and J calls. The sample table holds roughly 540,000 distinct CDR3 sequences, of which around 20% were seen once. 0.8% to 1% of the sample belongs to the ten largest clones.

What the work shows at the level of the full study, not this receptor alone: Because the same donors could not be followed over many years, the conclusions depended on cross-sectional statistical analysis. Fewer insertions were carried by abundant cord blood beta clonotypes, a similar but weaker trend appeared in young adult naive repertoires, and no such trend appeared in memory repertoires. Excess twin sharing in beta out-of-frame sequences was weaker because fewer shared sequences lowered the signal-to-noise ratio. Compared with coincidental sharing between unrelated individuals, out-of-frame TCR alpha sequences shared between twins showed an excess of sequences with low generation probability. Invariant T cells such as MAIT and iNKT could partly confound zero-insertion analyses, though diverse VJ usage argued against this for most clonotypes. In monozygotic twins, out-of-frame TCR alpha sharing was systematically underestimated by recombination models, although the models agreed with sharing between unrelated individuals.

Only healthy Caucasian donors were included. The twin cohort comprised three pairs of female monozygotic twins, all aged roughly 18 to 29 years. CD4+ and CD8+ T cell populations were isolated with positive isolation kits from Invitrogen. V is reduced by 6 bases and J by 3 bases, leaving a spacing of 12 bases between them. The CDR3 holds 13 amino acids from the cysteine to the phenylalanine. Just the 39-base CDR3 DNA is kept, in frame starting at base 1. The germline V gene encodes CDR1 SQVTM and CDR2 ANQGSEA. This clonotype was seen ten or more times. The antigen this receptor binds is unknown. No base quality information exists; no much larger clone differs at one position. The same data also went into a second study, on T cells expressing NK-cell markers. As the second publication notes: In sorted CD3+CD56+NKG2C+, CD3+CD56+NKG2C- and CD3+CD56-NKG2C+ T-cell subsets from 7 to 9 donors, TCR beta-chain repertoires were profiled. Among the eight sequenced donors, seven were HCMV-seropositive and one was HCMV-seronegative. In several experiments an anti-gammadeltaTCR antibody was added to restrict sorting to alphabetaTCR-expressing T cells. In more than five donors, the dominant CD3+CD56+NKG2C+ clonotypes were found to rank among the top 10 CD8+ clonotypes and to make up about 1.0-7.5% of CD8+ T cells. Those dominant clonotypes were again the most abundant among CD3+CD56-NKG2C+ cells in a handful of donors, at about 28.3-60.1%. It remained unclear whether the expanded NKG2C-expressing T cell clones were specific for HCMV antigens. All eight donors whose samples were sequenced were randomly selected healthy volunteers, three of them men and five women. HCMV serostatus was determined by detecting HCMV-specific IgG in serum with a commercial ELISA kit. MIGEC handled demultiplexing of the reads and grouping by UMI, while MiTCR was used to assemble and quantify clonotypes. To remove erroneous sequences, TCR cDNA sequences were retained only when supported by two or more reads. Downstream repertoire analysis used the tcR package, and clonotypes were matched across fractions by CDR3 nucleotide sequence plus V segment. VDJmatch was used to annotate antigen specificity against VDJdb, with one amino acid substitution in CDR3 permitted.

This sequence was found in a woman between 18 and 30 years old in good health. Material for sequencing was CD4+ T cells sorted from blood. The rearrangement joined TRBV29-1 to TRBJ2-1; tentative D gene TRBD2, with 6 bases matching. CDR3 sequence: CSVLEGLYNEQFF. In nucleotides, the sequence is TGCAGCGTCTTGGAGGGACTCTACAATGAGCAGTTCTTC.